This T cell receptor (beta chain) is from a study of blood T cell repertoires in COVID-19. The wider study: Sites across the United States, Italy and Spain contributed samples from acute and convalescent COVID-19.

The CDR3 consists of 13 residues. Germline V CDR1 and CDR2: MNHEY, SMNVEV (reference sequence). V lost 3 bases and J 3 bases, leaving 8 bases between the germline ends. Here immunoSEQ multiplex PCR was the method, and the copy in TCRdb shows in-frame clones only, minus some. Among under 300,000 clones listed, 88% were seen once. The clonotype comes from a woman in her thirties or forties who had recovered from COVID-19. Sequencing was done on a sample of peripheral blood. The J gene is TRBJ1-2, the V gene TRBV27; D is ambiguous. In nucleotides, the CDR3 is TGTGCCAGCAGTTTTGGGCCGTACTATGGCTACACCTTC. Its protein product is CASSFGPYYGYTF.